This TCR beta chain is from a study of blood T cells in healthy people across ages. CDR3 size: 20 residues. CDR1 and CDR2 from the germline V gene are LGHNA and YSLEER. Germline trimming cut 2 bases from V and 0 bases from J; bases unmatched to any gene: 9. The sample providers were healthy Caucasian people from Russia, aged about 6 to 95. PCR was performed a second time for about 7 to 12 cycles using a sample-barcoded 5' primer and a J-beta primer mix. TCRdb reprocessed the 5' RACE reads with MiXCR, giving one entry per CDR3 protein. The data contain more than 700,000 distinct CDR3 sequences, about half of them singletons. With regard to this clonotype: What it binds is not known.

Notes on the study in general: The unsorted PBMCs prevented any conclusive comparison of naive versus antigen-experienced cells. Estimates of diversity drawn from one million T cells were considered underestimates. As age increased, TCR beta diversity per million T cells fell in a roughly linear fashion.

This sequence was found in an elderly man in good health. The V and J genes are TRBV4-3 and TRBJ2-3; TRBD2 aligns across 15 bases. Sequencing was carried out using blood. CDR3 amino acids: CASSQRRGGLAGGSTDTQYF. For the CDR3, the DNA is TGCGCCAGCAGCCAACGAAGAGGGGGACTAGCGGGAGGCAGCACAGATACGCAGTATTTT.